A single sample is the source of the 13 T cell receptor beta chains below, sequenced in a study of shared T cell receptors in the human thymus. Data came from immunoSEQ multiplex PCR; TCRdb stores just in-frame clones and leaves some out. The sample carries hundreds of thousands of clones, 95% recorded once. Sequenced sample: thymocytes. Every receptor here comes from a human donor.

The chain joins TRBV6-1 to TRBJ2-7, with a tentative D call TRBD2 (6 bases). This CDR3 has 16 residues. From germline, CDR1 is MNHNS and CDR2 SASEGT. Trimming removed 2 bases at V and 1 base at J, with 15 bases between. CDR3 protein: CASSEHATGVSYEQYF. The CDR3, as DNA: TGTGCCAGCAGTGAACATGCGACGGGAGTTTCCTACGAGCAGTACTTC.

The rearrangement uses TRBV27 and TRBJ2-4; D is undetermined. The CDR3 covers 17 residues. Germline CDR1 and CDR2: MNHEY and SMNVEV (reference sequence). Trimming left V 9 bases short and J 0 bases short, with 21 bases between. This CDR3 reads CASKSAQFFGAKNIQYF. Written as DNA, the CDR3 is TGTGCCAGTAAAAGCGCGCAATTTTTCGGAGCCAAAAACATTCAGTACTTC.

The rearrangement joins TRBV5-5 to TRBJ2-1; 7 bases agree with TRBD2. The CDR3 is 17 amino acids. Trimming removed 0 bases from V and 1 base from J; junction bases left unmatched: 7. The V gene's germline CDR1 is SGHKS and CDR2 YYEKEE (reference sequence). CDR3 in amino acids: CASSLAVGLTSYNEQFF. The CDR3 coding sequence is TGTGCCAGCAGCTTGGCCGTGGGACTAACGTCCTACAATGAGCAGTTCTTC.

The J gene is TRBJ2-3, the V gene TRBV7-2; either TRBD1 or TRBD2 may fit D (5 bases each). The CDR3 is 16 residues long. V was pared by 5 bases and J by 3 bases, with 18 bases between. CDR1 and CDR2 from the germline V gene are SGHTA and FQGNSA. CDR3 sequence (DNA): TGTGCCAGCAGCAAAGAGGGGCGGGCAGAAACAGATACGCAGTATTTT. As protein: CASSKEGRAETDTQYF.

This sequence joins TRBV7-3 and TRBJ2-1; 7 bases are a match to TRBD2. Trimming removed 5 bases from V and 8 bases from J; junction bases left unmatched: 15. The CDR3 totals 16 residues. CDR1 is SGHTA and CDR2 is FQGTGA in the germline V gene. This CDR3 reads CASSPAVIGGSHEQFF. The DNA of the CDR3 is TGTGCCAGCAGCCCAGCGGTGATCGGCGGGAGTCATGAGCAGTTCTTC.

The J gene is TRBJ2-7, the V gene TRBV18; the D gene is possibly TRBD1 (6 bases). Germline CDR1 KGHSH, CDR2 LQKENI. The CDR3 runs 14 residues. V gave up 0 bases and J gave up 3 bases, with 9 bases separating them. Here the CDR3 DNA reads TGTGCCAGCTCACCACCGGACAGCGTCTACGAGCAGTACTTC. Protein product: CASSPPDSVYEQYF.

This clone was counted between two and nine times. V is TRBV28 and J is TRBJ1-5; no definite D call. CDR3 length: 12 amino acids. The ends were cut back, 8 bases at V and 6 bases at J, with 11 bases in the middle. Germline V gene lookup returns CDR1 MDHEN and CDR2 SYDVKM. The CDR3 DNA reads TGTGCCAGCTGGAATCGTCGTCAGCCCCAGCATTTT. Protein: CASWNRRQPQHF.

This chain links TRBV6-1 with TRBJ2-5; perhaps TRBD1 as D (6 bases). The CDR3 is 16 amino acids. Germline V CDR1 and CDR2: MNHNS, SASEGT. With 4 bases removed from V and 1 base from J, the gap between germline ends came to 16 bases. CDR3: CASSARTEDFQETQYF. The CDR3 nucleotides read TGTGCCAGCAGTGCAAGGACAGAGGATTTCCAAGAGACCCAGTACTTC.

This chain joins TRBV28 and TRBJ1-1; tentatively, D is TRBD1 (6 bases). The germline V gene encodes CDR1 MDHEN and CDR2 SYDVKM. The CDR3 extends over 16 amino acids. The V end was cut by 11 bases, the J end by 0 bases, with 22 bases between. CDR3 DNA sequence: TGTGCCGGCTCACCGGGACACGGAAGCATGAACACTGAAGCTTTCTTT. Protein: CAGSPGHGSMNTEAFF.

CDR3 coding DNA: TGTGCCAGCAGCTTAGATCGAGGGGCCGGGGGGAGAGATACGCAGTATTTT. This sequence encodes CASSLDRGAGGRDTQYF. The V call is TRBV11-2, the J call TRBJ2-3; TRBD2 agrees at 7 bases. The junction had 11 bases not matched to a gene; V was cut back by 0 bases and J by 5 bases. CDR1 is SGHAT and CDR2 is FQNNGV in the germline V gene. The CDR3 covers 17 residues.

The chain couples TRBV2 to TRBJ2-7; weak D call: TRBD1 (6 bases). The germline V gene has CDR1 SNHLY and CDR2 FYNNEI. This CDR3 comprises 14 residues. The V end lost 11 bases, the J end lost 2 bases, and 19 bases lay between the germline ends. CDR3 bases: TGTGCCCATACGAACGGGACACCTCCCTACGAGCAGTACTTC. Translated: CAHTNGTPPYEQYF.

Here the CDR3 DNA reads TGCGCCACCAAGTGGGGCGGGAGCATATACGAGCAGTACTTC. Its translation: CATKWGGSIYEQYF. This rearrangement joins TRBV5-1 to TRBJ2-7, with TRBD2 matching 7 bases. This CDR3 comprises 14 residues. V gave up 9 bases and J gave up 4 bases; unmatched junction bases: 13. CDR1 SGHRS and CDR2 YFSETQ come from the germline V gene.

CDR3 DNA sequence: TGTGCCATCAGTGATTCTCTAATTTTCTTC. This encodes CAISDSLIFF. The chain couples TRBV10-3 to TRBJ2-1; D unresolved. There are 10 residues in the CDR3. The germline V and J ends were trimmed by 3 bases and 16 bases, with 10 bases remaining between them. CDR1 is ENHRY and CDR2 is SYGVKD in the germline V gene.